These T cell receptor beta chains were read from a single sample in a study of human T cells and chemical hapten exposure. TCRdb re-called the RACE reads with MiXCR, one entry per CDR3 protein. This table holds approximately 400,000 distinct CDR3 sequences, 4.8% found once. The sample was whole blood, taken in connection with sensitization to the hapten diphenylcyclopropenone (DPC). Receptor source: a woman aged 45-60 years with alopecia areata. Some clones in this sample may be carry-over from other donors' samples. Both conserved end residues are part of each CDR3. The order of the fields is J gene, clone size, D gene, V gene, CDR3 protein, CDR3 DNA. D genes are given only for firm matches. Where a row states a size, it is once, few, many or the class of an expanded clone; other rows omit it.

>TRBJ1-2|few|-|TRBV2
CASSVDQGANYGYTF
TGTGCCAGCAGTGTTGACCAGGGAGCTAACTATGGCTACACCTTC
>TRBJ2-3|-|TRBD2|TRBV5-4
CASSQGLAGGDTQYF
TGTGCCAGCAGCCAGGGACTAGCGGGAGGAGATACGCAGTATTTT
>TRBJ2-7|many|-|TRBV10-2
CASSETSGGYEQYF
TGCGCCAGCAGTGAGACTAGTGGGGGCTACGAGCAGTACTTC
>TRBJ2-1|-|TRBD1|TRBV5-1
CASSLATGGYEQFF
TGCGCCAGCAGCTTGGCGACAGGGGGGTATGAGCAGTTCTTC
>TRBJ2-3|many|TRBD2|TRBV6-5
CASSYRAGGPIKTDTQYF
TGTGCCAGCAGTTACAGGGCGGGAGGGCCGATTAAAACAGATACGCAGTATTTT
>TRBJ1-6|-|TRBD1|TRBV28
CATVQGYNSPLHF
TGTGCCACCGTACAGGGGTATAATTCACCCCTCCACTTT
>TRBJ1-3|many|-|TRBV5-1
CASSLQSGTGNTIYF
TGCGCCAGCAGCTTGCAATCAGGGACTGGAAACACCATATATTTT
>TRBJ1-2|many|TRBD1|TRBV7-2
CASTPLKGQGVFGYTF
TGTGCCAGCACCCCCCTAAAGGGACAGGGGGTCTTTGGCTACACCTTC
>TRBJ2-2|-|-|TRBV12-3/TRBV12-4
CASSLTQGTGELFF
TGTGCCAGCAGTTTAACACAGGGAACCGGGGAGCTGTTTTTT
>TRBJ2-7|few|-|TRBV4-3
CASSLSTSYEQYF
TGCGCCAGCAGCCTAAGTACGAGCTACGAGCAGTACTTC
>TRBJ1-3|-|TRBD1|TRBV7-8
CASSAGGTGNTIYF
TGTGCCAGCAGCGCAGGGGGAACCGGAAACACCATATATTTT
>TRBJ2-1|many|-|TRBV6-2/TRBV6-3
CASGPGGNEQFF
TGTGCCAGCGGACCTGGAGGGAATGAGCAGTTCTTC
>TRBJ1-2|-|-|TRBV20-1
CSANGGLLANYGYTF
TGCAGTGCTAATGGGGGGCTACTAGCTAACTATGGCTACACCTTC
>TRBJ1-5|few|-|TRBV6-2/TRBV6-3
CASTSHSGRNQPQHF
TGTGCCAGCACCTCACACTCGGGGCGCAATCAGCCCCAGCATTTT
>TRBJ2-5|few|TRBD2|TRBV29-1
CSVEGGAMKETQYF
TGCAGCGTTGAGGGAGGGGCTATGAAAGAGACCCAGTACTTC
>TRBJ2-3|few|-|TRBV2
CASSVDGPALDTQYF
TGTGCCAGCAGTGTAGACGGACCTGCCCTAGATACGCAGTATTTT
>TRBJ2-6|many|-|TRBV2
CASSEEWVTGANVLTF
TGTGCCAGCAGTGAAGAGTGGGTCACCGGGGCCAACGTCCTGACTTTC
>TRBJ2-5|many|-|TRBV7-9
CASSFGALETQYF
TGTGCCAGCAGCTTTGGAGCGTTGGAGACCCAGTACTTC
>TRBJ2-6|many|TRBD1|TRBV28
CASRLTGAGANVLTF
TGTGCCAGCAGGCTTACAGGGGCTGGGGCCAACGTCCTGACTTTC
>TRBJ2-7|many|-|TRBV5-6
CASSLDGSSYEQYF
TGTGCCAGCAGCTTGGACGGCAGCTCCTACGAGCAGTACTTC
>TRBJ1-3|many|-|TRBV30
CACPGSGNTIYF
TGTGCCTGCCCGGGCTCTGGAAACACCATATATTTT
>TRBJ2-3|few|TRBD2|TRBV24-1
CATSDVLAGVGADTQYF
TGTGCCACCAGTGATGTACTAGCGGGAGTTGGCGCAGATACGCAGTATTTT
>TRBJ2-1|many|-|TRBV6-2/TRBV6-3
CASSYGLFNEQFF
TGTGCCAGCAGTTACGGGCTATTCAATGAGCAGTTCTTC
>TRBJ1-6|many|-|TRBV27
CASSWEGNSPLHF
TGTGCCAGCAGTTGGGAAGGGAATTCGCCCCTCCACTTT
>TRBJ2-7|many|-|TRBV11-2
CASSLEGRSYEQYF
TGTGCCAGCAGCTTAGAGGGGCGCTCCTACGAGCAGTACTTC
>TRBJ2-1|many|TRBD1|TRBV5-1
CASSLERTGAYNEQFF
TGCGCCAGCAGCTTGGAAAGGACAGGGGCCTACAATGAGCAGTTCTTC
>TRBJ2-2|many|TRBD2|TRBV2
CASSEREGASAGELFF
TGTGCCAGCAGTGAGCGGGAGGGAGCCTCCGCCGGGGAGCTGTTTTTT
>TRBJ2-5|many|-|TRBV7-2
CASSIRDLEGETQYF
TGTGCCAGCAGCATCCGGGACTTAGAAGGGGAGACCCAGTACTTC